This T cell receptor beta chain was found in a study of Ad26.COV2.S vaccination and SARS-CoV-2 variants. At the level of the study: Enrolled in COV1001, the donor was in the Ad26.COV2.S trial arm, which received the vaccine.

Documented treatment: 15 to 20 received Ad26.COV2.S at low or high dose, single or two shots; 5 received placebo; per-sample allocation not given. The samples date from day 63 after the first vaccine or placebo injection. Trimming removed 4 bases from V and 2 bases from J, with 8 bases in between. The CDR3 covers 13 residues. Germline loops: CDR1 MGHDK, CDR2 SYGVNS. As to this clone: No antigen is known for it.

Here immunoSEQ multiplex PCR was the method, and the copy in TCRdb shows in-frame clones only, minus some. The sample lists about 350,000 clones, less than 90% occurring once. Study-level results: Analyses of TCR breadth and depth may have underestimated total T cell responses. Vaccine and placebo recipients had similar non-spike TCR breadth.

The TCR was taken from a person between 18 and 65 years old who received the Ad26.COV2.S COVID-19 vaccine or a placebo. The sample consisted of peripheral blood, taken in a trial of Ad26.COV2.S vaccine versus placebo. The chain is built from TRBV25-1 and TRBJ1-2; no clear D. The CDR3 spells CASSVGPNYGYTF. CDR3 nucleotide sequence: TGTGCCAGCAGTGTAGGACCCAACTATGGCTACACCTTC.